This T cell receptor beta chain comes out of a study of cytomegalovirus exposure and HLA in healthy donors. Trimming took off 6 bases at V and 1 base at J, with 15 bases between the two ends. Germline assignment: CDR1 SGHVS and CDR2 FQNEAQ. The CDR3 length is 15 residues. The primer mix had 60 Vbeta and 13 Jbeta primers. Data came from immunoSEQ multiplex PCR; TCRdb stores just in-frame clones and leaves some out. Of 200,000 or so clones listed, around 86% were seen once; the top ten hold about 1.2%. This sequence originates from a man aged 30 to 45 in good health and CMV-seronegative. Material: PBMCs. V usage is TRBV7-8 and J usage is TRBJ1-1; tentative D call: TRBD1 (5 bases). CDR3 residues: CASRSRTGTNTEAFF. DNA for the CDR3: TGTGCCAGCAGATCTCGAACAGGAACGAACACTGAAGCTTTCTTT. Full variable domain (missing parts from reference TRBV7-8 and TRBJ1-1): GAGVSQSPRYKVAKRGQDVALRCDPISGHVSLFWYQQALGQGPEFLTYFQNEAQLDKSGLPSDRFFAERPEGSVSTLKIQRTQQEDSAVYLCASRSRTGTNTEAFFGQGTRLTVV.